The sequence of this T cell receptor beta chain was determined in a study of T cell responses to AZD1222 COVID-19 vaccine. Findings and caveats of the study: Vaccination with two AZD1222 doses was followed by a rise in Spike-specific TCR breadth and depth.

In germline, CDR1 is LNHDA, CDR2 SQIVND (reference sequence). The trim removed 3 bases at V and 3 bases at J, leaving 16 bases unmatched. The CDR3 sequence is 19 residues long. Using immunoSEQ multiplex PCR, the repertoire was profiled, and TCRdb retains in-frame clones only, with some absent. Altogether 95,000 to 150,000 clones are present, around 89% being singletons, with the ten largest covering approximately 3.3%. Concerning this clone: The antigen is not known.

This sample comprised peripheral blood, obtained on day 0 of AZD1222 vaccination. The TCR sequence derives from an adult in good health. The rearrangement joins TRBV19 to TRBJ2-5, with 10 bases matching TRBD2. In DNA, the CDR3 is TGTGCCAGTAGTATTCGGAGCAGCGGGAGGGCCCAACGGAAAGAGACCCAGTACTTC. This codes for CASSIRSSGRAQRKETQYF.